This T cell receptor beta chain was captured by sequencing in a study of blood T cell repertoires in COVID-19. Across the whole study: The United States, Italy and Spain provided the acute and convalescent COVID-19 samples. From T cells, B-cell-depleted T cells, or PBMCs came the material, which was cDNA or gDNA.

In the original processing: Researchers report that nucleated cell counts were estimated from reference gene primer amplification. The protocol was immunoSEQ multiplex PCR, while the TCRdb copy is restricted to in-frame clones and leaves out a portion. That table gives V, J and clone size, and the DNA gave D and trimming. The sample lists some 110,000 clones, approximately 76% occurring once. The V gene's germline CDR1 is SGHVS and CDR2 FQNEAQ. Trimming removed 5 bases from V and 6 bases from J; junction bases left unmatched: 12. The CDR3 spans 15 residues. The receptor was derived from a woman between 65 and 79 years old with acute or convalescent COVID-19. The specimen was peripheral blood. V and J are TRBV7-8 and TRBJ2-7; 8 bases line up with TRBD1. The CDR3 DNA is TGTGCCAGCAGCCAAATACCCAGGGGGCTGGGCGAGCAGTACTTC. Protein sequence: CASSQIPRGLGEQYF.